This T cell receptor beta chain was recorded in a study of neurological immune-mediated disorders (dated by TCRdb to 2018 to 2020). Background on the whole study: Among the 34 multiple sclerosis patients, relapsing-remitting MS accounted for around 30 and secondary progressive MS accounted for 3. The study compared peripheral blood TCR-beta repertoires of HTLV-I-associated myelopathy (HAM/TSP) patients, multiple sclerosis patients and healthy controls using UMI-based sequencing. Longitudinal samples, technical triplicates and paired sorted CD4+ and CD8+ T-cell subsets, alongside PBMC samples, were included among the approximately 110 TCR-beta libraries. The cohort was made up of 60 to 75 subjects, consisting of around 14 HAM/TSP patients, approximately 35 multiple sclerosis patients and around 20 healthy controls.

For the unsorted PBMC libraries, 2 million PBMCs were stored in RNAlater at -80 degrees C until RNA extraction and were used to generate the libraries. Multiple sclerosis patients were enrolled in a US clinical protocol under which disease progression was evaluated by magnetic resonance imaging. Peripheral blood underwent Ficoll-Hypaque density gradient centrifugation to isolate PBMCs, which were then cryopreserved in liquid nitrogen. The investigation overall reported the following: Expanded clones from different subjects shared no identical CDR3 amino acid sequences, which suggests that TCR-beta repertoires were private in all groups. No association of the MS cluster with clinical or MRI features was observed, and the need for larger cohorts was stated by the authors. TCR clonal expansion was highest in HAM/TSP patients and lowest in MS patients, with MS patients falling below even healthy controls. In phylogenetic analysis, the repertoires of 18 of 34 MS patients grouped into a cluster of related CDR3 sequences, which suggests a possible signature at the repertoire level.

This clonotype was recorded at least ten times. Its recognized antigen is unknown. Base quality data are lacking; no much larger clone is found one base away. cDNA was synthesized by template-switch 5'RACE using a primer with a 10-nucleotide random unique molecular identifier that tagged each TCR transcript. Every sequencing run yielded over 170 million TCR-beta sequences covering 15-18 subjects. The RNeasy kit was used to extract total RNA. Using the KAPA Real-time Library Amplification kit, TCR-beta VDJ regions were amplified with primers for the TCR constant region and the 5'RACE anchor. Sample indexes and Illumina adaptors were added in a first PCR, and a second PCR then increased library yield. After Ampure bead purification, the roughly 650 bp TCR product was size-selected on a 2% E-gel SizeSelection system. Before pooling, library quality was checked on a Bioanalyzer, concentration was measured with Qubit, and libraries were quantified with the Kapa Library Quantification kit. Paired-end 2 x 150 bp sequencing of the libraries was performed on an Illumina HiSeq 2500. To increase sequence diversity, roughly 25-31% phiX was spiked into each library pool. The paper's processing steps were these. Quality-filtered reads were processed with the UMI-based MiGEC pipeline, which removed over 75% of raw TCR sequences during error correction. VDJ genes were aligned to IMGT germline references, and each clonotype was defined by a unique CDR3 amino acid sequence together with V-J genes. Clonal expansion, Shannon diversity and CDR3 relatedness (CalcPairwiseDistances, ClusterSamples) were evaluated with VDJtools, and phylogenetic trees were built with CLCbio workbench. A clone was classed as expanded if it had 8 or more unique UMIs, a cutoff based on coefficient-of-variation modelling across technical triplicates. TCRdb itself trimmed the public reads at Q25 with fastp, ran MiXCR and retained productive beta chains. When rows share a CDR3 protein, they turn into one entry using the most common DNA and genes. Here the V and J calls rest on TCRdb's processing, not on the authors' analysis. The sample records about 74,000 distinct CDR3 sequences, roughly 5.6% of which are singletons. The top ten constitute 7.4% of the sample.

The receptor's source is a man younger than 30 with multiple sclerosis. The sequencing sample was made of PBMCs.

The DNA reads TGTGCCAGCAGCCCCGGGGCGGGGAATGAAAAACTGTTTTTT. Its protein product is CASSPGAGNEKLFF. The V and J segments used are TRBV7-2 and TRBJ1-4; the D gene is perhaps TRBD1, from 5 matching bases. From the cysteine up to the phenylalanine, the CDR3 has a length of 14 residues. The entry retains the CDR3 DNA only, 42 bases that are in frame from base 1. Relative to germline, V is 5 bases shorter and J is 5 bases shorter, with 12 bases between their ends. CDR1 is given as SGHTA and CDR2 as FQGNSA, both from the germline V gene.